These 10 T cell receptor beta chains came from one sample sequenced in a study of blood T cells in healthy people across ages. Then a second PCR, running about 7 to 11 cycles, was carried out with a sample-barcoded 5' primer and a J-beta primer mix. MiXCR, applied by TCRdb to the 5' RACE reads, yields one record per CDR3 protein. The table has some 710,000 distinct CDR3 sequences, about 47% seen once. Sequenced input: blood. The receptors come from a man older than 75 in good health.

This clonotype was seen a single time. This rearrangement joins TRBV14 to TRBJ2-1; 14 bases are a match to TRBD2. CDR1 is SGHDN, CDR2 FVKESK, per germline. Losses at the gene ends were 2 bases for V and 10 bases for J; bases not matched to a gene: 7. The CDR3 runs 16 residues. CDR3 sequence (DNA): TGTGCCAGCAGCCAACCGACTAGCGGGGGGGCTTGGGAGCAGTTCTTC. Translating it yields CASSQPTSGGAWEQFF.

The chain combines TRBV3-1 with TRBJ2-4; D may be TRBD1 (5 bases). The end of the DNA is better explained by TRBJ2-7, so the J call may be wrong. The germline CDR1 and CDR2 sequences are LGHDT and YNNKEL (reference sequence). The CDR3 sequence is 15 residues long. Here the CDR3 reads CASSQSPGDSYEQYF. The CDR3 region has the DNA TGTGCCAGCAGCCAAAGCCCAGGCGACAGTTACGAGCAGTACTTC.

This clonotype was seen ten or more times. The J gene is TRBJ2-3, the V gene TRBV24-1; TRBD1 agrees at 7 bases. J lost 0 bases, V lost 4 bases, and 9 bases had no gene match. Germline values: CDR1 KGHDR, CDR2 SFDVKD. The CDR3 has 17 amino acids. CDR3: CATSDPGTERSTDTQYF. CDR3 nucleotide sequence: TGTGCCACCAGTGACCCTGGGACAGAGAGAAGCACAGATACGCAGTATTTT.

The chain carries TRBV12-3 or TRBV12-4 and TRBJ2-7, with D unclear. The CDR3 runs to 14 residues. V was trimmed by 2 bases and J by 4 bases, leaving 12 bases between them. CDR3 amino acids: CASSLSAVRYEQYF. CDR3 bases: TGTGCCAGCAGTTTATCAGCCGTACGGTACGAGCAGTACTTC.

V usage is TRBV5-6 and J usage is TRBJ1-3, with D perhaps TRBD1 (5 bases). Germline CDR1 and CDR2: SGHDT and YYEEEE. This CDR3 comprises 15 residues. The V end was cut by 3 bases, the J end by 7 bases, with 17 bases between. The DNA of the CDR3 is TGTGCCAGCAGCTCCCGGCGGCAGGGAGGCAACACCATATATTTT. It specifies CASSSRRQGGNTIYF.

The CDR3 nucleotides read TGTGCCAGCAGCCGACAGGTCCGCTACGAGCAGTACTTC. Protein sequence: CASSRQVRYEQYF. The V call is TRBV12-3 or TRBV12-4, the J call TRBJ2-5; possibly TRBD1 for D (6 bases). The DNA end favors TRBJ2-7, so the J call may be wrong. The CDR3 runs to 13 residues.

The rearrangement joins TRBV27 to TRBJ2-5, with 8 bases lining up with TRBD2. The CDR3 runs 14 residues. V shed 9 bases, J shed 0 bases, and the junction held 6 bases outside the gene matches. The germline gives CDR1 MNHEY, CDR2 SMNVEV (reference sequence). CDR3 nucleotides: TGTGCCAGTTCGCCTAGCGGGCACCAAGAGACCCAGTACTTC. Protein sequence: CASSPSGHQETQYF.

V usage is TRBV20-1 and J usage is TRBJ2-4, with unresolved D. V lost 3 bases and J lost 0, with 6 bases in between. CDR3 length: 13 residues. The germline CDR1 and CDR2 sequences are DFQATT and SNEGSKA (reference sequence). The DNA of the CDR3 is TGCAGTGCTAGCGCTATAGCCAAAAACATTCAGTACTTC. Its translation: CSASAIAKNIQYF.

There are a few counts of this clonotype. This rearrangement joins TRBV5-1 to TRBJ2-1, with D possibly matching TRBD1 (6 bases). Germline V gives CDR1 SGHRS, CDR2 YFSETQ. V lost 6 bases and J 11 bases, leaving 12 bases between the germline ends. This CDR3 comprises 11 residues. CDR3 DNA sequence: TGCGCCAGCACCACCAGGGACAAGCAGTTCTTC. The encoded protein is CASTTRDKQFF.

The J gene is TRBJ2-1, the V gene TRBV21-1; the DNA was not compared with TRBD2, the D call given in the table. TRBJ2-7 matches the DNA end more closely, so the J call is doubtful. TRBV21-1 is a pseudogene segment. The length of the CDR3 is 19 residues. CDR3 sequence: CASSKRGTRQSDSYNEQYF. CDR3 in DNA: TGTGCCAGCAGCAAAAGGGGGACTAGGCAGTCTGACTCCTACAATGAGCAGTACTTC.